The count of the clone carrying this TCR beta chain is one. Source study methods: By means of reference gene primer amplification, nucleated cell counts were estimated. Assay: immunoSEQ multiplex PCR; the TCRdb copy retains only in-frame clones and omits some. V and J calls and clone size are as listed in that table; D and trimming were resolved from the DNA. This sample has some 60,000 clones, with approximately 90% found just once. These data originate in a study of blood T cell repertoires in COVID-19. Study-wide background: The United States, Italy and Spain supplied acute and convalescent COVID-19 samples. The analysed material was cDNA or gDNA that came from T cells, B-cell-depleted T cells, or PBMCs.

The CDR3 runs 13 residues. Deletions cut 5 bases from V and 10 bases from J, with 12 bases between. Germline CDR1 is WNHNN and CDR2 is SYGVQD (reference sequence). The sequence was collected from a human donor in a cohort sampled during active COVID-19. Sequencing input: peripheral blood. The chain has TRBV10-1 and TRBJ1-6; D unresolved. CDR3 amino acids: CASSYDYTSPLHF. In nucleotides, the CDR3 is TGCGCCAGCAGTTACGACTACACCTCACCCCTCCACTTT.